This T cell receptor (beta chain) was captured by sequencing in a study of cytomegalovirus exposure and HLA in healthy donors. As regards this clone: What it binds is not known.

The PCR was carried out with 60 Vbeta primers and 13 Jbeta primers. Authors' methods: Approximately 80 million unique TCR beta chains, around 10 million of them shared, were counted by a later analysis. Sequenced by immunoSEQ multiplex PCR; TCRdb stores in-frame clones only, minus some. V and J calls and clone size follow that table, whereas D and trimming were derived from the DNA. Of about 120,000 clones in the sample, 15% to 20% were seen once. Study results and limitations: A previous analysis found most TCR beta V segments productive roughly 90% or roughly 30% of the time.

Germline V gene sequence: CDR1 LNHDA, CDR2 SQIVND (reference sequence). The CDR3 has 14 residues. Trimming removed 5 bases from V and 5 bases from J; junction bases left unmatched: 5. This chain links TRBV19 with TRBJ2-5; 10 bases line up with TRBD1. This receptor was identified in a female donor in good health and CMV-seropositive. Sample: PBMCs. CDR3: CASSSTGGAETQYF. The CDR3, as DNA: TGTGCCAGTAGTTCGACAGGGGGCGCGGAGACCCAGTACTTC.